This T cell receptor (beta chain) stems from a study of cytomegalovirus exposure and HLA in healthy donors. General study points: Across donors, most TCRs were seen rarely, yet some public ones were widespread.

On this clone itself: The antigen is unknown.

CDR1 LNHDA and CDR2 SQIVND come from the germline V gene (reference sequence). V lost 5 bases to trimming and J lost 0 bases, with 11 bases between them. The length of the CDR3 is 15 residues. Amplification used 60 Vbeta primers and 13 Jbeta primers. Libraries were prepared by immunoSEQ multiplex PCR; TCRdb keeps only in-frame clonotypes and omits some of them. Found here are 90,000 to 100,000 clones, approximately 80% of them singletons; the top ten hold 6% to 8.5%. V gene TRBV19 combines with J gene TRBJ1-5; no reliable D call. The sequenced material came from PBMCs. The receptor was derived from a female donor in good health and CMV-seronegative. DNA for the CDR3: TGTGCCAGTAGTTACGGGAGCTATAGCAATCAGCCCCAGCATTTT. It codes for CASSYGSYSNQPQHF.